This TCR beta chain originates from a study of PD-1 blockade in classical Hodgkin lymphoma. The CDR3 totals 15 residues. V lost 1 base to trimming and J lost 6 bases, with 13 bases between them. Germline values: CDR1 MNHNS, CDR2 SASEGT. Produced via immunoSEQ multiplex PCR; TCRdb's table is partial and in-frame only. In the table there are roughly 50,000 clones, 86% of which are singletons. Indicated time point: cycle 4 day 1 (C4D1), after six to seven weeks of nivolumab. Each of the patients experienced relapse following autologous stem cell transplantation, and their brentuximab vedotin exposure differed.

Sequenced here: peripheral blood mononuclear cells (PBMCs), sampled before the fourth cycle of nivolumab. The source is a human donor with classical Hodgkin lymphoma. V and J are TRBV6-1 and TRBJ2-1; maybe TRBD2 (6 bases). CDR3 sequence: CASSEVGGAINEQFF. CDR3 sequence (DNA): TGTGCCAGCAGTGAAGTAGGAGGGGCGATCAATGAGCAGTTCTTC.